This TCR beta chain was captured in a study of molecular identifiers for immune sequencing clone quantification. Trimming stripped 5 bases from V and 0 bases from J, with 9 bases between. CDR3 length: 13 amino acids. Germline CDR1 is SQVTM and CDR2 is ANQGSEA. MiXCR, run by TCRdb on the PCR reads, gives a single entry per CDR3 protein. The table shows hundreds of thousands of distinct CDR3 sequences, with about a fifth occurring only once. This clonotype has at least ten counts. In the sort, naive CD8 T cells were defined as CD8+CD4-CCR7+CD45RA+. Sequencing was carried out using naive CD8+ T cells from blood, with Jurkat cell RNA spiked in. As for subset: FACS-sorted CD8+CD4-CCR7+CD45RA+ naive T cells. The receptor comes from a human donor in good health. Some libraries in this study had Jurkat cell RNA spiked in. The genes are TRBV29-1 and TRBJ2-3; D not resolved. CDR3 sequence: CSVLQQSTDTQYF. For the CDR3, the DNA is TGCAGCGTTCTACAACAGAGCACAGATACGCAGTATTTT.